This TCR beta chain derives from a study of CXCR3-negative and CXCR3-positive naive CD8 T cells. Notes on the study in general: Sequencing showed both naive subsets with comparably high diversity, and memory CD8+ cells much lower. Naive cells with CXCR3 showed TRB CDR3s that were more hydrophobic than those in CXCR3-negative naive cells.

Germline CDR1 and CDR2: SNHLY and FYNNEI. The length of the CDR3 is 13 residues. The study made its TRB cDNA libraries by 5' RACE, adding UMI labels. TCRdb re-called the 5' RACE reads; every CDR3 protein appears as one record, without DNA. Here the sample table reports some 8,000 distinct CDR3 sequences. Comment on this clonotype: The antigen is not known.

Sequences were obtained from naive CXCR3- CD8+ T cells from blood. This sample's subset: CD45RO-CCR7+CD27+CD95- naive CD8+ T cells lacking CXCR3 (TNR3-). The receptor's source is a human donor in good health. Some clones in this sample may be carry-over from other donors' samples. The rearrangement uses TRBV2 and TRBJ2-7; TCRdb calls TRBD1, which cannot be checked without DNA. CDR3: CASSDGQGYEQYF.